A selection of T cell receptor beta chains follows, all from one sample in a study of cytomegalovirus exposure and HLA in healthy donors. The table came from immunoSEQ multiplex PCR; TCRdb's copy has only in-frame clones and leaves some out. Here the sample spans about 160,000 clones, more than 60% being singletons. Sequenced input: PBMCs. The source is a man aged 40-49 years in good health and CMV-seronegative. CDR3s include the opening cysteine and the closing phenylalanine or tryptophan.

CDR3: CASLIADSTDTQYF
V: TRBV2

CDR3: CASSIWGQPSMNTEAFF
V: TRBV19

CDR3: CASSPGISSGANVLTF
V: TRBV11-3

CDR3: CASSEIPGSSTDTQYF
V: TRBV5-1

CDR3: CASSWGGSEQYF
V: TRBV28

CDR3: CASSYRGQGNYEQYF
V: TRBV6-5

CDR3: CASSYNRQETQYF
V: TRBV6-5

CDR3: CASSPRGNGYGYTF
V: TRBV6-5

CDR3: CASSLTSYNEQFF
V: TRBV7-9

CDR3: CASSLDRGRPDNSPLHF
V: TRBV27

CDR3: CASRGQGVNNEQFF
V: TRBV6-5

CDR3: CASSPVGALDTQYF
V: TRBV4-1

CDR3: CATTLAGGGYTQYF
V: TRBV6-5

CDR3: CASSPRPWGRGTDTQYF
V: TRBV19

CDR3: CASSLITESGLSYEQYF
V: TRBV4-3

CDR3: CSVARRQAGGYTF
V: TRBV29-1

CDR3: CASPGLPLRGQFF
V: TRBV12-1

CDR3: CASSPGLSNEKLFF
V: TRBV25-1

CDR3: CASSLKWDRAYNEQFF
V: TRBV28

CDR3: CASSLGGQGIDQPQHF
V: TRBV7-8

CDR3: CASWDRGAYEQYF
V: TRBV10-3

CDR3: CSVGLGLRAEAFF
V: TRBV29-1

CDR3: CASSYSSGAGNQPQHF
V: TRBV6-5

CDR3: CASSQYRQVNTEAFF
V: TRBV19